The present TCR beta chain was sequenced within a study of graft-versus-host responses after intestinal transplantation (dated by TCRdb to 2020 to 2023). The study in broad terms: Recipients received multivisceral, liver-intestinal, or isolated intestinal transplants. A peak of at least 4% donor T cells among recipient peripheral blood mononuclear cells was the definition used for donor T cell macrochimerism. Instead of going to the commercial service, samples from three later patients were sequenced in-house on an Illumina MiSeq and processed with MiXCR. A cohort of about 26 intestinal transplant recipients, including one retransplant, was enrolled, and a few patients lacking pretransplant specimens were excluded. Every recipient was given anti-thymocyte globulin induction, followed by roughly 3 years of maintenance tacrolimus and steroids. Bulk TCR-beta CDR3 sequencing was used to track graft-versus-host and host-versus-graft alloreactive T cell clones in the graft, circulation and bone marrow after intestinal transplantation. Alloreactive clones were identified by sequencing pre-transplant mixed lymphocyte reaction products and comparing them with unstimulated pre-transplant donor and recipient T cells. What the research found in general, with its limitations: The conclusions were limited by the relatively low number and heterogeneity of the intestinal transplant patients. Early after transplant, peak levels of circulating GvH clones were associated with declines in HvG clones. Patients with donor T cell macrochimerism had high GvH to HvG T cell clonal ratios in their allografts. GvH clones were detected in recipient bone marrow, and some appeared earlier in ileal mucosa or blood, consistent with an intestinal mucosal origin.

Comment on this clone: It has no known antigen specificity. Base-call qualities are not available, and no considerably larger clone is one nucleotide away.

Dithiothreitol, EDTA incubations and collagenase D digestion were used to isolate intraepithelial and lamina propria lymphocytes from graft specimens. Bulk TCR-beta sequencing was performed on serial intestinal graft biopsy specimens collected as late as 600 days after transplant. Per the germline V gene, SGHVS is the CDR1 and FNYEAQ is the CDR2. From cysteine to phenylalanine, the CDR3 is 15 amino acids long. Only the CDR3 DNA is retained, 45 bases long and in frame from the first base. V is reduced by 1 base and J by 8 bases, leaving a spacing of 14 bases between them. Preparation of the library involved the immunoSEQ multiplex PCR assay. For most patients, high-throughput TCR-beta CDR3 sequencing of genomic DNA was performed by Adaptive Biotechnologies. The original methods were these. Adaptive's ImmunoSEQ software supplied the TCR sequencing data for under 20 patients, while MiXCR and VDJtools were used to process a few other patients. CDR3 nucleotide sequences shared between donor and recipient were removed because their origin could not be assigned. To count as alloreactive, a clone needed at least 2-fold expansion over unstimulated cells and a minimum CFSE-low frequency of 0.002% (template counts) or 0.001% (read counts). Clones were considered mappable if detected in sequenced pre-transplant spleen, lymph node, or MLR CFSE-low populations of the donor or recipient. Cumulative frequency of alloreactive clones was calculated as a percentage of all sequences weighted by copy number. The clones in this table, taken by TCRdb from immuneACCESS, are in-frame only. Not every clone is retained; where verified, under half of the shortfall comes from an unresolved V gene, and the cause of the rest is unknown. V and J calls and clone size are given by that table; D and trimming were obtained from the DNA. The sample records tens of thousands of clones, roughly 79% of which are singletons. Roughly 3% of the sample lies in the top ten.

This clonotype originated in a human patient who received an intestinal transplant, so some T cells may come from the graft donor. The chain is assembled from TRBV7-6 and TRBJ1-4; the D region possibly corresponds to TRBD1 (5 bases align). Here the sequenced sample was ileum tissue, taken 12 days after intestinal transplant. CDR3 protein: CASSLGSGVGEKLFF. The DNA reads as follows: TGTGCCAGCAGCTTAGGGTCGGGGGTAGGGGAAAAACTGTTTTTT.